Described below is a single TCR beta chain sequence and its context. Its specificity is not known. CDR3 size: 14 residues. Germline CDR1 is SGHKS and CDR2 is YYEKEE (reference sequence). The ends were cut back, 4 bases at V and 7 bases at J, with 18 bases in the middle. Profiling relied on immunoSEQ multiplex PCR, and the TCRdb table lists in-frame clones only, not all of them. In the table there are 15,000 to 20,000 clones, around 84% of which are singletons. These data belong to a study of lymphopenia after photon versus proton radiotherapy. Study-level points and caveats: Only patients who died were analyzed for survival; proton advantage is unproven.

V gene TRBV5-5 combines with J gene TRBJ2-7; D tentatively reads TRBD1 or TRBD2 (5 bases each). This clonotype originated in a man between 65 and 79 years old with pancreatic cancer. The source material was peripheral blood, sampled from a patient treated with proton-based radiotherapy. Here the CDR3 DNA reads TGTGCCAGCAGCGGGGGATTTGTGAGAGTGGAGCAGTACTTC. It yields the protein CASSGGFVRVEQYF.